The present T cell receptor (beta chain) was sequenced within a study of T-cell memory formation after mild COVID-19. Whole-study results and caveats: Clones which contracted sat mainly in CM and EM if CD4+, and in EMRA if CD8+.

The germline V gene encodes CDR1 LNHNV and CDR2 YYDKDF (reference sequence). The CDR3 length is 17 residues. Losses at the gene ends were 3 bases for V and 4 bases for J; bases not matched to a gene: 11. This clonotype has just a few counts. The target antigen is unknown. From the 5' RACE reads, TCRdb called clonotypes with MiXCR, one entry per CDR3 protein. The repertoire has about 55,000 distinct CDR3 sequences, approximately 30% of them found once; the top ten carry roughly 45%. Sequencing used PBMCs or a T cell subset sorted from them (not recorded which). The chain uses TRBV15 and TRBJ2-5; 10 bases agree with TRBD2. The TCR was taken from a man younger than 35 who had mild COVID-19 (a few samples of this study predate the infection). Cell type and time point are not known. DNA of the CDR3: TGTGCCACCAGCAGGCAATCACTAGCGGGGCCCTCAGAGACCCAGTACTTC. It yields the protein CATSRQSLAGPSETQYF.